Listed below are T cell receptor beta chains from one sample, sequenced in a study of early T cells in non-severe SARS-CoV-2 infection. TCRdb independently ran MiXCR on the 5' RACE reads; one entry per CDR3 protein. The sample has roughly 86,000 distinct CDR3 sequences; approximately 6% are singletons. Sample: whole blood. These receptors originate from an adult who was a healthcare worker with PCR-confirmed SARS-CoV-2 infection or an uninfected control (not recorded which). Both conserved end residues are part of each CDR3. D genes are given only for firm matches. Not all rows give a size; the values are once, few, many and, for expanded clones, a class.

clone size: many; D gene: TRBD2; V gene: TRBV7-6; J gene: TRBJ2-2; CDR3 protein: CASSLAPSGTTNTGELFF; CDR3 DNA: TGTGCCAGCAGCTTAGCTCCTAGCGGGACCACTAACACCGGGGAGCTGTTTTTT
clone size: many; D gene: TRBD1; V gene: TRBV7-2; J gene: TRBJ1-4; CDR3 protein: CASSPDRGLNEKLFF; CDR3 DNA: TGTGCCAGCAGCCCGGACAGGGGGCTCAATGAAAAACTGTTTTTT
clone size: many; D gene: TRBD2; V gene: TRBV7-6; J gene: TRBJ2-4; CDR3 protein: CASSVGTSAPDIQYF; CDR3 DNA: TGTGCCAGCAGCGTCGGGACTAGCGCCCCTGACATTCAGTACTTC
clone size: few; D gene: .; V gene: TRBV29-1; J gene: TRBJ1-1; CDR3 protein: CSVGTQMNTEAFF; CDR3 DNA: TGCAGCGTTGGGACGCAAATGAACACTGAAGCTTTCTTT
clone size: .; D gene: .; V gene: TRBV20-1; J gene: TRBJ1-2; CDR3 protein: CSASEHISSYGYTF; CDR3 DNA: TGCAGTGCTAGCGAACACATTTCTTCCTATGGCTACACCTTC
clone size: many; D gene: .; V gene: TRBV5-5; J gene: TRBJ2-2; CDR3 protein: CASSFYRVTDTGELFF; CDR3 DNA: TGTGCCAGCAGCTTTTACAGGGTAACGGACACCGGGGAGCTGTTTTTT
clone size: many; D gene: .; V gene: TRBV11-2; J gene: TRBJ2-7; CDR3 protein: CASSSQPGPAYEQYF; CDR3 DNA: TGTGCCAGCAGTTCACAACCGGGACCGGCCTACGAGCAGTACTTC
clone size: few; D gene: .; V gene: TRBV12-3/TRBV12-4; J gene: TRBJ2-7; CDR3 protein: CASSIGLHSYEQYF; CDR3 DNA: TGTGCCAGCAGTATCGGACTACACTCCTACGAGCAGTACTTC
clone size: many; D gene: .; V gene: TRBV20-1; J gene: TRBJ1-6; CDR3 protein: CSASWGSGRDSPLHF; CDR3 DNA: TGCAGTGCTAGTTGGGGCTCAGGGAGGGATTCACCCCTCCACTTT
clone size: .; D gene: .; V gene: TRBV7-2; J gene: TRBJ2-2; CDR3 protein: CASRPTGGNTGELFF; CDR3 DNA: TGTGCCAGCAGGCCGACGGGGGGCAACACCGGGGAGCTGTTTTTT
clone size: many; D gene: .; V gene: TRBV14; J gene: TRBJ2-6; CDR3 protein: CASSQVQVRSGANVLTF; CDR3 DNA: TGTGCCAGCAGCCAGGTTCAGGTTCGATCTGGGGCCAACGTCCTGACTTTC
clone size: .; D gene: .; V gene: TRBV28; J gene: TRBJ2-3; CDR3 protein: CASGSLVGDTQYF; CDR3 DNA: TGTGCCAGCGGCTCCCTGGTGGGAGATACGCAGTATTTT
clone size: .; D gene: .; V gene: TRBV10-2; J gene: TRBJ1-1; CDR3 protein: CASSEGAGNTEAFF; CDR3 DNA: TGCGCCAGCAGTGAGGGGGCGGGGAACACTGAAGCTTTCTTT
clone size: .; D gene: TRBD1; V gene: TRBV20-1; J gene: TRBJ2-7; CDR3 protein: CSADIQGAREQYF; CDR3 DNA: TGCAGTGCGGATATACAGGGGGCTCGGGAGCAGTACTTC
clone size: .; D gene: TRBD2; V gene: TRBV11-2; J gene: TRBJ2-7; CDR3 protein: CASSLVETSRRGDEQYF; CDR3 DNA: TGTGCCAGCAGCTTAGTAGAGACTAGCCGGAGAGGCGACGAGCAGTACTTC
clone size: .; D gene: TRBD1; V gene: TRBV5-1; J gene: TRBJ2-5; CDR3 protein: CASSTQGSQETQYF; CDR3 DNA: TGCGCCAGCAGCACACAGGGGAGCCAAGAGACCCAGTACTTC
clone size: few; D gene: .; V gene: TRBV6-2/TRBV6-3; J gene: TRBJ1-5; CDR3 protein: CASTPTYSNQPQHF; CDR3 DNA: TGTGCCAGCACGCCCACTTATAGCAATCAGCCCCAGCATTTT
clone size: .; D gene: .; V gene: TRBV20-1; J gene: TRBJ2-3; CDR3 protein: CSARLVGTDTQYF; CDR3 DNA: TGCAGTGCTAGATTGGTGGGCACAGATACGCAGTATTTT
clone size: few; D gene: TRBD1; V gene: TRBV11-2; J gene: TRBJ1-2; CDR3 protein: CASSRGQGPYGYTF; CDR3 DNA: TGTGCCAGCAGCCGCGGACAGGGACCCTATGGCTACACCTTC
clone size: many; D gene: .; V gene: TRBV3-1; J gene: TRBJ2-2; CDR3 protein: CASSPRHPGELFF; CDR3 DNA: TGTGCCAGCAGCCCCAGACACCCCGGGGAGCTGTTTTTT
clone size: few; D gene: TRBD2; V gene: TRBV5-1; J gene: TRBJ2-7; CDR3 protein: CASSLDSGVLYEQYF; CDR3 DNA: TGCGCCAGCAGCTTGGACAGCGGGGTTCTCTACGAGCAGTACTTC
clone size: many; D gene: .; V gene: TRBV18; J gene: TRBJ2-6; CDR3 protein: CASSPPRISGANVLTF; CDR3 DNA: TGTGCCAGCTCACCCCCCAGGATCTCTGGGGCCAACGTCCTGACTTTC
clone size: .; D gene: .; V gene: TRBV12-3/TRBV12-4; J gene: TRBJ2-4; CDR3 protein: CASTLDSLRNIQYF; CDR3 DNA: TGTGCCAGCACCTTAGACAGTTTAAGAAACATTCAGTACTTC
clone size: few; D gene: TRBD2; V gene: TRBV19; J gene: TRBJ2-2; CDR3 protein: CAQRLAENTGELFF; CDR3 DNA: TGTGCCCAGAGACTAGCGGAGAACACCGGGGAGCTGTTTTTT
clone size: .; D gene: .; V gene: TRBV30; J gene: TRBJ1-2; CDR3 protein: CAWSVEGAAANYGYTF; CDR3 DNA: TGTGCCTGGAGTGTAGAAGGGGCTGCAGCTAACTATGGCTACACCTTC
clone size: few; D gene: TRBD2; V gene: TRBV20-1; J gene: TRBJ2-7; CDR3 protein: CSARKPSGNYEQYF; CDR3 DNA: TGCAGTGCCCGAAAGCCTAGCGGGAACTACGAGCAGTACTTC
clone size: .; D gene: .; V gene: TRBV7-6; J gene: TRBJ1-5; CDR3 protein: CASSLLGAGQPQHF; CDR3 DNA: TGTGCCAGCAGCTTACTGGGGGCTGGACAGCCCCAGCATTTT
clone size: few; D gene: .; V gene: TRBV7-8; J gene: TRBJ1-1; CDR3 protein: CASSLSSGTLNTEAFF; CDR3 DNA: TGTGCCAGCAGCTTATCCTCCGGGACACTGAACACTGAAGCTTTCTTT
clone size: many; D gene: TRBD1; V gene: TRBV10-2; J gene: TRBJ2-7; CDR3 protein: CASSQGDEQYF; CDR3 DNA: TGCGCCAGCAGTCAGGGGGACGAGCAGTACTTC
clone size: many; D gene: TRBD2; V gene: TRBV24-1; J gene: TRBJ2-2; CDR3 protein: CATSDSRLAGGGTGELFF; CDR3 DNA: TGTGCCACCAGTGATTCGCGGCTAGCGGGAGGAGGCACCGGGGAGCTGTTTTTT
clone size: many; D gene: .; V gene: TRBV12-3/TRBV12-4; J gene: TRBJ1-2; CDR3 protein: CASKGGGSGYTF; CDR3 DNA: TGTGCCAGCAAGGGCGGGGGCTCCGGCTACACCTTC
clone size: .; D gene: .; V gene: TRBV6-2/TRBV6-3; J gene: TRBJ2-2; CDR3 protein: CASSKMGGFANTGELFF; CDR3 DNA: TGTGCCAGCAGCAAGATGGGAGGATTCGCGAACACCGGGGAGCTGTTTTTT
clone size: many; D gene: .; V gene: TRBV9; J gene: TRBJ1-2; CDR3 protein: CASSVDPTSTYGYTF; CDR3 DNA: TGTGCCAGCAGCGTGGATCCAACCTCGACCTATGGCTACACCTTC
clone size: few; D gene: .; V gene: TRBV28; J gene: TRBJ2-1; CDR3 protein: CASSYRQGLYNEQFF; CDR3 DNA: TGTGCCAGCAGCTACCGACAGGGACTTTACAATGAGCAGTTCTTC
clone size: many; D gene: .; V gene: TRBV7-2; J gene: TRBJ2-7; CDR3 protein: CASSYGGSYEQYF; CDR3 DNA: TGTGCCAGCAGCTATGGGGGTTCCTACGAGCAGTACTTC
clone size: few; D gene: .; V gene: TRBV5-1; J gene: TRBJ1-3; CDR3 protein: CASSGDGQSSGNTIYF; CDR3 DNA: TGCGCCAGCAGCGGGGACGGCCAGAGCTCTGGAAACACCATATATTTT
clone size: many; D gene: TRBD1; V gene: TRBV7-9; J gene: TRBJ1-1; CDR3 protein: CASSFSGGETFF; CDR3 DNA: TGTGCCAGCAGCTTTTCAGGGGGTGAAACTTTCTTT
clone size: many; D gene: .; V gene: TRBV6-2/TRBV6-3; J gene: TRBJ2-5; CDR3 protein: CASSYPGGVRPTDF; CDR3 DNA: TGTGCCAGCAGTTACCCTGGGGGAGTGAGACCCACGGACTTC
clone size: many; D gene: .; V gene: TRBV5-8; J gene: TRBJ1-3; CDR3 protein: CASTRASSGNTIYF; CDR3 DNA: TGTGCCAGCACTCGGGCTTCCTCTGGAAACACCATATATTTT
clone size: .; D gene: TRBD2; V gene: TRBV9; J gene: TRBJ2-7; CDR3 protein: CASSPGGKGSIYEQYF; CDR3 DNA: TGTGCCAGCAGCCCGGGGGGAAAGGGGTCCATCTACGAGCAGTACTTC
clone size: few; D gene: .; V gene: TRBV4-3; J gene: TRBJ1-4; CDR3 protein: CASSQEWLGGDEKLFF; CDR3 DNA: TGCGCCAGCAGCCAAGAGTGGCTGGGTGGGGATGAAAAACTGTTTTTT